This T cell receptor (beta chain) was identified during a study of T-cell reconstitution after alpha-beta-depleted transplantation in children. This clonotype was recorded at least ten times. Construction of the TCRbeta library involved unique molecular identifiers. From the PCR reads, TCRdb called clonotypes with MiXCR, one entry per CDR3 protein. This table holds some 200,000 distinct CDR3 sequences, 13% to 15% found once. V lost 5 bases, J lost 4 bases, and 8 bases stayed unmatched. The CDR3 runs 15 residues. Per the germline V gene, CDR1 is ENHRY and CDR2 is SYGVKD. The sequence was collected from a human donor who donated a stem cell graft to a child with acute lymphoblastic leukemia. The chain has TRBV10-3 and TRBJ2-7; 10 bases line up with TRBD2. The source material was PBMCs from the stem cell graft donor, sampled from the stem cell graft. The chain's CDR3 is CAISRFSSGSYEQYF. As DNA, the CDR3 is TGTGCCATCAGTAGATTTTCTAGCGGGAGTTACGAGCAGTACTTC.